A selection of T cell receptor beta chains follows, all from one sample in a study of blood T cell repertoires in COVID-19. Profiled with immunoSEQ multiplex PCR; TCRdb holds only in-frame clones, not every one. The data contain around 320,000 clones, 65% to 90% of them singletons. Sequencing was carried out using peripheral blood. The origin of the receptors is a human donor in a cohort sampled during active COVID-19. Each CDR3 is given with its conserved first and last residue. The D gene is left open where the match is weak. Expanded clones are given a class, and other clones once, few, many or no size at all.

d_call | j_call | v_call | clone_size | cdr3_aa | cdr3_nt
- | TRBJ2-4 | TRBV7-8 | once | CASSSGGMDLWSKNIQYF | TGTGCCAGCAGCTCCGGGGGAATGGACTTGTGGTCCAAAAACATTCAGTACTTC
- | TRBJ1-5 | TRBV6-4 | - | CASSVAQRPQHF | TGTGCCAGCAGTGTCGCCCAGCGGCCCCAGCATTTT
TRBD1 | TRBJ1-4 | TRBV25-1 | - | CASSETGPTNEKLFF | TGTGCCAGCAGTGAGACAGGGCCAACTAATGAAAAACTGTTTTTT
- | TRBJ2-7 | TRBV7-2 | few | CASSLAEQEQYF | TGTGCCAGCAGCTTAGCGGAGCAAGAGCAGTACTTC
- | TRBJ1-2 | TRBV27 | - | CASSTSGHTYGYTF | -
- | TRBJ2-1 | TRBV5-1 | - | CASSSKFGAYNEQFF | TGCGCCAGCAGCTCGAAGTTCGGGGCCTACAATGAGCAGTTCTTC
TRBD1 | TRBJ1-3 | TRBV5-3 | - | CASASGTGAGNTIYF | TGTGCCAGCGCTTCCGGGACAGGGGCTGGAAACACCATATATTTT
- | TRBJ1-1 | TRBV19 | - | CATAGVFGTEAFF | TGTGCCACAGCAGGGGTTTTTGGCACTGAAGCTTTCTTT
- | TRBJ1-6 | TRBV6-5 | once | CASSLAASNSPLHF | TGTGCCAGCAGTTTAGCAGCCTCCAATTCACCCCTCCACTTT
- | TRBJ2-7 | TRBV6-1 | few | CASSDLGWIDEQYF | TGTGCCAGCAGTGATTTGGGCTGGATCGACGAGCAGTACTTC
- | TRBJ1-4 | TRBV5-1 | - | CASSLGRLREKLFF | TGCGCCAGCAGCTTGGGTAGGCTGAGGGAAAAACTGTTTTTT
- | TRBJ1-2 | TRBV3-1/TRBV3-2 | - | CASSQGNTGYTF | TGTGCCAGCAGCCAAGGTAACACTGGCTACACCTTC
- | TRBJ2-7 | TRBV2 | medium-sized | CASSAGSVEQYF | TGTGCCAGCAGTGCGGGGTCCGTCGAGCAGTACTTC
TRBD1 | TRBJ1-4 | TRBV5-1 | - | CASSLGGQGSNEKLFF | TGCGCCAGCAGCTTGGGGGGACAGGGGAGTAATGAAAAACTGTTTTTT
- | TRBJ2-7 | TRBV20-1 | few | CSASGGVYEQYF | TGCAGTGCTAGTGGCGGGGTTTACGAGCAGTACTTC
TRBD2 | TRBJ2-7 | TRBV12-3/TRBV12-4 | - | CASTLGLAVQYF | TGTGCCAGCACCCTCGGACTAGCCGTGCAGTACTTC
- | TRBJ2-1 | TRBV5-4 | - | CASSLGPGVNNEQFF | TGTGCCAGCAGCTTGGGGCCAGGGGTTAACAATGAGCAGTTCTTC
- | TRBJ1-2 | TRBV7-9 | - | CASSLDTQGPYTF | TGTGCCAGCAGCTTGGACACACAGGGCCCGTACACCTTC
- | TRBJ1-5 | TRBV2 | - | CASTITGINQPQHF | TGTGCCAGCACTATTACAGGCATCAATCAGCCCCAGCATTTT
- | TRBJ1-1 | TRBV29-1 | - | CSANSAGRNTEAFF | TGCAGTGCTAATTCTGCAGGGCGAAACACTGAAGCTTTCTTT
TRBD1 | TRBJ1-2 | TRBV5-5 | - | CASTQPPDRGFTYGYTF | TGTGCCAGCACTCAACCTCCCGACAGGGGTTTTACCTATGGCTACACCTTC
- | TRBJ1-2 | TRBV6-1 | - | CASSENRTPGYTF | TGTGCCAGCAGTGAAAACAGGACGCCTGGCTACACCTTC
TRBD1 | TRBJ1-5 | TRBV7-2 | once | CASSSTGDSNQPQHF | TGTGCCAGCAGCTCCACAGGGGATAGCAATCAGCCCCAGCATTTT
TRBD1 | TRBJ1-4 | TRBV19 | - | CASSLRQGQEKLFF | TGTGCCAGTAGCTTAAGACAGGGTCAAGAAAAACTGTTTTTT
- | TRBJ2-7 | TRBV9 | - | CASTPDRSSYEQYF | TGTGCCAGCACTCCCGACCGGAGCTCCTACGAGCAGTACTTC
TRBD1 | TRBJ2-7 | TRBV7-9 | - | CASSLGQGLFEQYF | TGTGCCAGCAGCCTCGGACAGGGCCTTTTCGAGCAGTACTTC
- | TRBJ2-2 | TRBV4-1 | - | CASSQVKQLSNTGELFF | TGCGCCAGCAGCCAAGTTAAACAGCTTTCGAACACCGGGGAGCTGTTTTTT
- | TRBJ2-3 | TRBV5-1 | - | CASNSDSTDTQYF | TGCGCCAGCAACTCGGACAGTACAGATACGCAGTATTTT